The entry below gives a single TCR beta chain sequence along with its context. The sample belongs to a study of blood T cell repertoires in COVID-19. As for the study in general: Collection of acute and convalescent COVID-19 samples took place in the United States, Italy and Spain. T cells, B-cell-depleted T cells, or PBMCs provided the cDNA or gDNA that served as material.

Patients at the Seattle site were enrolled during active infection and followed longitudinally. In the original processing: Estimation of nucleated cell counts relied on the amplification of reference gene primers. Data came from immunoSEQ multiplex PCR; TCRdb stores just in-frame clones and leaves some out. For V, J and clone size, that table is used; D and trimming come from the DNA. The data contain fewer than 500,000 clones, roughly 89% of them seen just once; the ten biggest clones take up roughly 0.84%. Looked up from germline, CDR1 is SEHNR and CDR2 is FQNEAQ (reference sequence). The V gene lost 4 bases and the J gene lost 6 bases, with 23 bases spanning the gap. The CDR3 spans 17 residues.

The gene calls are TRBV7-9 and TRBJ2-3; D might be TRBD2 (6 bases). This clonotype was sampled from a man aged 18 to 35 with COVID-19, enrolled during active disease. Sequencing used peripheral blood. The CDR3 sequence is CASSWAGGGTHKDTQYF. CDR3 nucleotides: TGTGCCAGCAGCTGGGCGGGCGGCGGGACGCACAAGGATACGCAGTATTTT.